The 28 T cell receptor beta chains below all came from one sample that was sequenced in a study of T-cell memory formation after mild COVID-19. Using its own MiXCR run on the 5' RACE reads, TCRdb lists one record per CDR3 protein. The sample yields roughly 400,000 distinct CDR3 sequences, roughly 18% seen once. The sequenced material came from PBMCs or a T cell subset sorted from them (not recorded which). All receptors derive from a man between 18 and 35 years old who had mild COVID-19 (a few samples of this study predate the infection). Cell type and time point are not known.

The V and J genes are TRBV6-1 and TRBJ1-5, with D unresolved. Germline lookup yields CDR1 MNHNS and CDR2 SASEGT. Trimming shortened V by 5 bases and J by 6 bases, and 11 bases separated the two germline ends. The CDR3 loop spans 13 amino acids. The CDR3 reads CASSQDRPQPQHF. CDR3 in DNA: TGTGCCAGCAGTCAGGACCGACCTCAGCCCCAGCATTTT.

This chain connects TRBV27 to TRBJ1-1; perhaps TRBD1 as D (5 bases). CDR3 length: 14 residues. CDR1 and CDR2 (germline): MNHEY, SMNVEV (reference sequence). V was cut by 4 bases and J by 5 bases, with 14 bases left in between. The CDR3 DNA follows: TGTGCCAGCAGTTCCGCCGGGGCTCTAACTGAAGCTTTCTTT. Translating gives CASSSAGALTEAFF.

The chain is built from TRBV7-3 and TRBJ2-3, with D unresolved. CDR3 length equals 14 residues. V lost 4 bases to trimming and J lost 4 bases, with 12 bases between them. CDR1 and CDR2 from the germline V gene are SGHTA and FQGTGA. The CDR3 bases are TGTGCCAGCAGCTCCACCCGGGTCGCAGATACGCAGTATTTT. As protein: CASSSTRVADTQYF.

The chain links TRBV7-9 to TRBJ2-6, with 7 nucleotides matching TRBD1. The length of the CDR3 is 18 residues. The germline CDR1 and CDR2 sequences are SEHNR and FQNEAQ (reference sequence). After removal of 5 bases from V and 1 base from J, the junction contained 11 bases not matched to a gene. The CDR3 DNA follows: TGTGCCAGCAGCACACGAATAACAGGGGATTCTGGGGCCAACGTCCTGACTTTC. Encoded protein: CASSTRITGDSGANVLTF.

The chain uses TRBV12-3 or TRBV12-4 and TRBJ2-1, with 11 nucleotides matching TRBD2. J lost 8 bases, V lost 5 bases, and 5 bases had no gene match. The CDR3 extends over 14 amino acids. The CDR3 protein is CASSLSGGVHEQFF. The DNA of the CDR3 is TGTGCCAGCAGTCTTAGCGGGGGGGTCCATGAGCAGTTCTTC.

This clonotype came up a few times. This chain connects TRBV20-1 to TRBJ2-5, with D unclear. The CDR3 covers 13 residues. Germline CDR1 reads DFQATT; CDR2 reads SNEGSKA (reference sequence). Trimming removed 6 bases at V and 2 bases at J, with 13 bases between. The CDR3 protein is CSAGRVNQETQYF. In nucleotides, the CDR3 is TGCAGTGCCGGCCGGGTCAATCAAGAGACCCAGTACTTC.

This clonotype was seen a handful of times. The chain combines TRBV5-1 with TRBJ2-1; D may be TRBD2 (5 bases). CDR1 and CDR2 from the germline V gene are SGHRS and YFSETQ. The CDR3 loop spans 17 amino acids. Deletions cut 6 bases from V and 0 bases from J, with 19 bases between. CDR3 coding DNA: TGCGCCAGCACCCCCCCGTTGACTATAAGCTCCTACAATGAGCAGTTCTTC. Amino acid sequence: CASTPPLTISSYNEQFF.

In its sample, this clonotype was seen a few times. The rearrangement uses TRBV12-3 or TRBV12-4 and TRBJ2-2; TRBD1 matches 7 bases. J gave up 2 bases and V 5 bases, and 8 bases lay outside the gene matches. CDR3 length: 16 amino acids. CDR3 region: CASSPADRVNTGELFF. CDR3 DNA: TGTGCCAGCAGTCCTGCCGACAGGGTAAACACCGGGGAGCTGTTTTTT.

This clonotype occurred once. The CDR3 loop reads CATSETANREQFF. The CDR3, as DNA: TGTGCCACCAGCGAGACAGCGAATCGCGAGCAGTTCTTC. The J gene is TRBJ2-1, the V gene TRBV15; maybe TRBD1 (5 bases). Per germline, CDR1 LNHNV and CDR2 YYDKDF (reference sequence). The CDR3 is made up of 13 amino acids. Trimming stripped 5 bases from V and 10 bases from J, with 15 bases between.

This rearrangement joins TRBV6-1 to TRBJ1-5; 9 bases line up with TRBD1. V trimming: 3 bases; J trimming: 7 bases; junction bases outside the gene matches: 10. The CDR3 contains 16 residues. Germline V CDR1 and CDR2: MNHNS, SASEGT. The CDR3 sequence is CASSDLLTGGRQPQHF. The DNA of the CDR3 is TGTGCCAGCAGTGACCTCCTGACAGGGGGTAGACAGCCCCAGCATTTT.

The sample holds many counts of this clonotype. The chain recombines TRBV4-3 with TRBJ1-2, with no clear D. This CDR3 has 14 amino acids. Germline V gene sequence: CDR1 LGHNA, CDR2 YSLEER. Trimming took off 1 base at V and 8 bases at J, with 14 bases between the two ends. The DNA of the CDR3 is TGCGCCAGCAGCCAAGGACGAGGTTTGTGGGGCTACACCTTC. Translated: CASSQGRGLWGYTF.

In nucleotides, the CDR3 is TGCGCCAGCAGCCACTGGGGACAGCGGCAAGGCTACACCTTC. Protein product: CASSHWGQRQGYTF. The chain joins TRBV4-3 to TRBJ1-2, with 7 positions matching TRBD1. CDR1 is LGHNA and CDR2 is YSLEER in the germline V gene. V was clipped by 3 bases and J by 8 bases; unmatched bases: 9. This CDR3 has 14 amino acids.

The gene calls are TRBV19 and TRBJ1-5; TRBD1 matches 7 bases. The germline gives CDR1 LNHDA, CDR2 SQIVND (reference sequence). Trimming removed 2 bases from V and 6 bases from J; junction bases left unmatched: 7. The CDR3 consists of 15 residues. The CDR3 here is CASSILGGASQPQHF. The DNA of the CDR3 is TGTGCCAGTAGTATACTAGGGGGCGCGTCTCAGCCCCAGCATTTT.

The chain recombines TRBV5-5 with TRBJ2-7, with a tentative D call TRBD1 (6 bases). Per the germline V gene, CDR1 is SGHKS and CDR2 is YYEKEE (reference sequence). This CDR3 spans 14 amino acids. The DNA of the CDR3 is TGTTCCAGCAGCTTGGTTAGCAGGGGATACGAGCAGTACGTC. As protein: CSSSLVSRGYEQYV.

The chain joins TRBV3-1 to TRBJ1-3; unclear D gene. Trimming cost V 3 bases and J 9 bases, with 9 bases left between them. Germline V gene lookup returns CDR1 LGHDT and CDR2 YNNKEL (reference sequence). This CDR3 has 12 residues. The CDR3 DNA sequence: TGTGCCAGCAGCCACCTTGAGGGCACCATATATTTT. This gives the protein CASSHLEGTIYF.

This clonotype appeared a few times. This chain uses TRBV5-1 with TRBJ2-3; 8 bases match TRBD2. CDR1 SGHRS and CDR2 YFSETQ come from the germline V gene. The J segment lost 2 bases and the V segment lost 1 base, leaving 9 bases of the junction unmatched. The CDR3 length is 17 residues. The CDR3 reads CASSLYSAGGTTDTQYF. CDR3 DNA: TGCGCCAGCAGCTTGTATAGTGCGGGGGGAACCACAGATACGCAGTATTTT.

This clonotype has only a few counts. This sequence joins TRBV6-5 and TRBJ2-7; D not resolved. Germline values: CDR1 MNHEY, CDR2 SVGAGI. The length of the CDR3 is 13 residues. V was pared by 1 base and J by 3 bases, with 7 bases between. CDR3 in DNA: TGTGCCAGCAGTTACTTTTCAGGCTACGAGCAGTACTTC. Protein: CASSYFSGYEQYF.

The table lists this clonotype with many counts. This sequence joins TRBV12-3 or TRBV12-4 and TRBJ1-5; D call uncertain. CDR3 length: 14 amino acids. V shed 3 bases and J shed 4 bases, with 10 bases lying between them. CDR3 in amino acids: CASSFRSQNQPQHF. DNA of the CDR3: TGTGCCAGCAGTTTCCGGTCCCAGAATCAGCCCCAGCATTTT.

CDR3 DNA sequence: TGTGCCAGCCCGGGGGCTGTTTCGGATACGCAGTATTTT. Protein product: CASPGAVSDTQYF. This chain links TRBV6-1 with TRBJ2-3, with D perhaps assigned TRBD1 or TRBD2 (6 bases each). Germline CDR1 reads MNHNS; CDR2 reads SASEGT. With 8 bases removed from V and 6 bases from J, the gap between germline ends came to 15 bases. The CDR3 consists of 13 residues.

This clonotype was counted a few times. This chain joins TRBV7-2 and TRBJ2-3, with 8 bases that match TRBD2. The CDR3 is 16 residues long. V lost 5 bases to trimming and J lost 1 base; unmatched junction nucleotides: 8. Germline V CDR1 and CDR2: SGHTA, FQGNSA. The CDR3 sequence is CASSVLRGAGTDTQYF. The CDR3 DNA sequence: TGTGCCAGCAGCGTCCTGCGGGGGGCCGGCACAGATACGCAGTATTTT.

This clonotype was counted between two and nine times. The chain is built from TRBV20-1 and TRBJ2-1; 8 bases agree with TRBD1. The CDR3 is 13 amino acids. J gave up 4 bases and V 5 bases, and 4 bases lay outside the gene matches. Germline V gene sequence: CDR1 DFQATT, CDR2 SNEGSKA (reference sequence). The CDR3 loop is CSAAHRGYNEQFF. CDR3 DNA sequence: TGCAGTGCTGCCCACAGGGGGTACAATGAGCAGTTCTTC.

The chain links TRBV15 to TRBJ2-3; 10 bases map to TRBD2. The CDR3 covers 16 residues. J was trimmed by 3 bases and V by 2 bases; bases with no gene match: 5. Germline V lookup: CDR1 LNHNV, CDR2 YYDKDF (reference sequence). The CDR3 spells CATSRSGGAGTDTQYF. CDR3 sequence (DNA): TGTGCCACCAGCAGAAGCGGGGGGGCCGGGACAGATACGCAGTATTTT.

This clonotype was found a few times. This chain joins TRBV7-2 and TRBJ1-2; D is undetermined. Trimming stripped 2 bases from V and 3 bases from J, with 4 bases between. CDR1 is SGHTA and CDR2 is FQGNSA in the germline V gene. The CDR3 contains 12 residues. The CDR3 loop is CASSLLYYGYTF. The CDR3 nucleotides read TGTGCCAGCAGCTTACTTTACTATGGCTACACCTTC.

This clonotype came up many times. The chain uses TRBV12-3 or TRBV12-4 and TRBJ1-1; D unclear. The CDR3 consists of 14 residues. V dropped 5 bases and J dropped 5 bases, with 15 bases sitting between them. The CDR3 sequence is CASSLLTGKTEAFF. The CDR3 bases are TGTGCCAGCAGTCTGCTCACCGGTAAGACTGAAGCTTTCTTT.

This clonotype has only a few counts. The CDR3 loop reads CASSLEWTGELFF. In DNA, the CDR3 is TGTGCCAGCAGTCTCGAGTGGACCGGGGAGCTGTTTTTT. The chain links TRBV27 to TRBJ2-2; D call uncertain. The CDR3 covers 13 residues. Germline CDR1 is MNHEY and CDR2 is SMNVEV (reference sequence). V dropped 5 bases and J dropped 5 bases, with 9 bases sitting between them.

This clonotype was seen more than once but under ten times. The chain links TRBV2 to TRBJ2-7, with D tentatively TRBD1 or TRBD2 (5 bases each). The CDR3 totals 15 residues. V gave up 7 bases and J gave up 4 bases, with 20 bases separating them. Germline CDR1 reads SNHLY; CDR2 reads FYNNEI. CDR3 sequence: CASIDRDLSFYEQYF. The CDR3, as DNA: TGTGCCAGCATTGACCGGGACCTTTCTTTTTACGAGCAGTACTTC.

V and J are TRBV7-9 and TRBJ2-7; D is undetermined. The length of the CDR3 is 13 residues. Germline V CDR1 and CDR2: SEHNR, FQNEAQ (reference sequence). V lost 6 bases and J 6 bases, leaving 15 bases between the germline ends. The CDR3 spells CASSLDPWPEQYF. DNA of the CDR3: TGTGCCAGCAGTCTAGACCCATGGCCCGAGCAGTACTTC.

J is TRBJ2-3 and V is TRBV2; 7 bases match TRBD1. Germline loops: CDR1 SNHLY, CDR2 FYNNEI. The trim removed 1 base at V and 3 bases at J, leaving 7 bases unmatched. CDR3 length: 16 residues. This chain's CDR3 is CASSEEQARGTDTQYF. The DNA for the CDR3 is TGTGCCAGCAGTGAAGAACAGGCCAGGGGGACAGATACGCAGTATTTT.